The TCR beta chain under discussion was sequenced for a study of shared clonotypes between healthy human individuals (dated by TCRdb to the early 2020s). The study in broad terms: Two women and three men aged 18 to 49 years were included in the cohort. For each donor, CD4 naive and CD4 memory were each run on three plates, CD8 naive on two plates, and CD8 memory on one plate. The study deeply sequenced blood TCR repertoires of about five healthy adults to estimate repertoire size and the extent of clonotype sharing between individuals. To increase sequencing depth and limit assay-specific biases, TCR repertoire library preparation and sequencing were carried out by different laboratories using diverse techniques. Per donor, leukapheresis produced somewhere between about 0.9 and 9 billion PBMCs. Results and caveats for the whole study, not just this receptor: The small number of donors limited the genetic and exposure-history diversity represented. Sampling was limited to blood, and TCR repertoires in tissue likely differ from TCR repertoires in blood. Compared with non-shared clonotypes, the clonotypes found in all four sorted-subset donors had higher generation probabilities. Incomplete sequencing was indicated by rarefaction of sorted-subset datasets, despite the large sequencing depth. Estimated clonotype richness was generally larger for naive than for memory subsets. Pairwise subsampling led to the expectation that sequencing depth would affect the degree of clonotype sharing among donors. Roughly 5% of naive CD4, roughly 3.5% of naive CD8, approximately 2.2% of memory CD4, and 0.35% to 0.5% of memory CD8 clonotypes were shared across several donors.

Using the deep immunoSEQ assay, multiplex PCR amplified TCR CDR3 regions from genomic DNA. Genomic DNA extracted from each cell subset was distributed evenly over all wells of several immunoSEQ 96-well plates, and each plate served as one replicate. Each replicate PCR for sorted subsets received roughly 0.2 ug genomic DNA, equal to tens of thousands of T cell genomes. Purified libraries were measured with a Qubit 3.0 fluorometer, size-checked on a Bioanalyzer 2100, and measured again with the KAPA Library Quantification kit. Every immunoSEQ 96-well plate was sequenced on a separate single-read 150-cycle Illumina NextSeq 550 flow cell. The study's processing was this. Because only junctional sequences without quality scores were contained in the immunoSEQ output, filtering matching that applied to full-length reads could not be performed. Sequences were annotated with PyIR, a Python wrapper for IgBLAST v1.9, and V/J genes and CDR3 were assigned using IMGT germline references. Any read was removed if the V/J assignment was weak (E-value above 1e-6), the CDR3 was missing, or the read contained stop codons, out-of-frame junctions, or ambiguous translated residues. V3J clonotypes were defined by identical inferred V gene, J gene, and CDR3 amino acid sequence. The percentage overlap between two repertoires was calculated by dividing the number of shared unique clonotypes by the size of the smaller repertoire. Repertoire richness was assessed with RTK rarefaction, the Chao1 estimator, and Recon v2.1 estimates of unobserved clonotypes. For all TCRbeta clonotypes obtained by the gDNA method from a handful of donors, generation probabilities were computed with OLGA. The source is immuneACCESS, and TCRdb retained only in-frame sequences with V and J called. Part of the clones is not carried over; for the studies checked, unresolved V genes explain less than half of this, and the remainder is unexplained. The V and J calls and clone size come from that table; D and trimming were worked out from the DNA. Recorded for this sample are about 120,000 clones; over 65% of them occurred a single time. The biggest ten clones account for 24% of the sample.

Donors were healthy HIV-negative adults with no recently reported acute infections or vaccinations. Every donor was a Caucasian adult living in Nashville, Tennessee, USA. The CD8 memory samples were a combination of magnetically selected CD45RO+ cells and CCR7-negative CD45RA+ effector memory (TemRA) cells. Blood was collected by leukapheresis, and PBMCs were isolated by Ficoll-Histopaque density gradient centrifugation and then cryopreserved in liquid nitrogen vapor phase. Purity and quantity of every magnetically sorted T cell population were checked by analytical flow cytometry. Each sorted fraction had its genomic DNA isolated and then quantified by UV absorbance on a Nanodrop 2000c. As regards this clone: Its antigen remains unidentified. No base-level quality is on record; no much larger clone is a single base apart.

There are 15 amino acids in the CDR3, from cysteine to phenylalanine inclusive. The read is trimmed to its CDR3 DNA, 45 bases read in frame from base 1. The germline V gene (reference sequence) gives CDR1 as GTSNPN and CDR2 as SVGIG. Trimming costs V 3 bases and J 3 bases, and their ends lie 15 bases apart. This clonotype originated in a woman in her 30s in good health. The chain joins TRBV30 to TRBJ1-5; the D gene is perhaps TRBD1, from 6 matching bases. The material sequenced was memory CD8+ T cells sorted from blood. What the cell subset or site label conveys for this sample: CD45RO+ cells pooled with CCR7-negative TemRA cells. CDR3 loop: CAWSLVTGLNQPQHF. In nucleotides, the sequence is TGTGCCTGGAGCCTAGTGACAGGCCTCAATCAGCCCCAGCATTTT.